This T cell receptor (beta chain) appears in the sequencing data of a study of T cells in Graves' hyperthyroidism and ophthalmopathy. This CDR3 comprises 14 residues. The trim removed 2 bases at V and 4 bases at J, leaving 0 bases unmatched. Germline-derived CDR1 and CDR2 are WSHSY and SAAADI. What was amplified from RNA transcripts were TCR beta CDR3 regions. Using the HTBI primer set, a first-round RT-PCR was run on the TCR CDR3. MiXCR, run by TCRdb on the multiplex PCR reads, gives a single entry per CDR3 protein. The table lists 250,000 to 350,000 distinct CDR3 sequences, 20% to 25% of them singletons, with around 60% in the top ten.

The chain carries TRBV10-2 and TRBJ2-5, with TRBD2 matching over 11 bases. Sequences were obtained from blood. This sequence was found in a man aged 30-40 years with Graves' ophthalmopathy. The CDR3 reads CASSEGLAGETQYF. CDR3 coding DNA: TGCGCCAGCAGTGAGGGACTAGCGGGAGAGACCCAGTACTTC.